The 12 T cell receptor beta chains reported below all come from one sample, sequenced in a study of yellow fever vaccine responses in identical twins. A single record per CDR3 protein comes from TCRdb applying MiXCR to the RT-PCR reads. Seen here are approximately 3,500 distinct CDR3 sequences, 80% to 90% observed once, and the top ten hold approximately 1.6%. The source was T cells from blood (PBMCs), unsorted or a sorted subset (not recorded which), collected before or after yellow fever vaccination (not recorded which). These receptors came from a woman aged 18-35 years who received the yellow fever vaccine.

For this clonotype: An end of the junction differs from the germline gene, which may be a read error. The J gene is TRBJ1-5, the V gene TRBV28, with unresolved D. This CDR3 is 14 amino acids long. The germline V gene has CDR1 MDHEN and CDR2 SYDVKM. The CDR3 protein is CASSLLGSNQAQHF. The CDR3 bases are TGTGCCAGCAGTTTACTCGGTAGCAATCAGGCCCAGCATTTT.

The genes are TRBV11-2 and TRBJ2-7, with D possibly TRBD1 on 6 matching bases. Per the germline V gene, CDR1 is SGHAT and CDR2 is FQNNGV. V was cut by 5 bases and J by 6 bases, with 17 bases left in between. This CDR3 has 14 residues. This chain's CDR3 is CASSLWTETFEQYF. CDR3 nucleotide sequence: TGTGCCAGCAGCCTTTGGACAGAAACCTTCGAGCAGTACTTC.

This CDR3 reads CASSLQGTYEQYF. CDR3 nucleotide sequence: TGTGCCAGCAGCTTGCAGGGAACCTACGAGCAGTACTTC. The genes are TRBV5-5 and TRBJ2-7; maybe TRBD1 (5 bases). V lost 1 base and J lost 2, with 7 bases in between. In germline, CDR1 is SGHKS, CDR2 YYEKEE (reference sequence). The CDR3 sequence is 13 residues long.

The V and J genes are TRBV23-1 and TRBJ2-1, with D maybe TRBD2 (7 bases). TRBV23-1 is given ORF status, its function remaining uncertain. The CDR3 has 17 residues. V was pared by 0 bases and J by 2 bases, with 14 bases between. CDR3 residues: CASSQSSRGATYNEQFF. The CDR3 coding sequence is TGCGCCAGCAGTCAATCGAGTCGGGGGGCCACCTACAATGAGCAGTTCTTC.

The V and J genes are TRBV7-6 and TRBJ2-7; the match to TRBD1 covers 11 bases. Germline CDR1 and CDR2: SGHVS and FNYEAQ. With V trimmed by 5 bases and J by 3 bases, 3 bases remained unmatched. This CDR3 region has 14 residues. CDR3 nucleotides: TGTGCCAGCAGCCTGGGACAGGGGGGCTACGAGCAGTACTTC. It translates to CASSLGQGGYEQYF.

The genes are TRBV19 and TRBJ2-1, with 16 bases identical to TRBD2. The CDR3 contains 18 residues. The J segment lost 5 bases and the V segment lost 2 bases, leaving 6 bases of the junction unmatched. Looked up from germline, CDR1 is LNHDA and CDR2 is SQIVND (reference sequence). The CDR3 region has the DNA TGTGCCAGTAGTATATTCCCGGGACTAGCGGGAGGGCACAATGAGCAGTTCTTC. Translated: CASSIFPGLAGGHNEQFF.

This chain uses TRBV20-1 with TRBJ1-4, with a tentative D call TRBD1 (6 bases). The V and J ends lost 3 bases and 7 bases respectively, with 9 bases between them. Germline values: CDR1 DFQATT, CDR2 SNEGSKA (reference sequence). This CDR3 spans 12 amino acids. As DNA, the CDR3 is TGCAGTGCTAGGAGGGGGGCTGAAAAACTGTTTTTT. It translates to CSARRGAEKLFF.

V usage is TRBV11-1 and J usage is TRBJ2-1; D is undetermined. Trimming left V 3 bases short and J 8 bases short, with 8 bases between. This CDR3 is 12 amino acids long. Germline loops: CDR1 SGHAT, CDR2 FQDESV (reference sequence). The CDR3 nucleotides are TGTGCCAGCAGCTTCCGGTGGGATGAGCAGTTCTTC. Translating it yields CASSFRWDEQFF.

This CDR3 is CASSSYPTSGSRDTQYF. DNA of the CDR3: TGTGCCAGCAGCTCGTACCCAACTAGCGGGAGTAGAGATACGCAGTATTTT. The chain is built from TRBV11-2 and TRBJ2-3; 11 nucleotides match TRBD2. J gave up 5 bases and V 4 bases, and 11 bases lay outside the gene matches. The length of the CDR3 is 17 residues. Germline loops: CDR1 SGHAT, CDR2 FQNNGV.

The chain recombines TRBV11-2 with TRBJ2-2; D not resolved. CDR1 and CDR2 (germline): SGHAT, FQNNGV. This CDR3 contains 14 residues. Trimming pared 2 bases from V and 1 base from J, leaving 5 bases between. The CDR3 here is CASSLLWNTGELFF. The DNA for the CDR3 is TGTGCCAGCAGCTTACTTTGGAACACCGGGGAGCTGTTTTTT. Together with reference TRBV11-2 and TRBJ2-2, the CDR3 gives the full variable domain: EAGVAQSPRYKIIEKRQSVAFWCNPISGHATLYWYQQILGQGPKLLIQFQNNGVVDDSQLPKDRFSAERLKGVDSTLKIQPAKLEDSAVYLCASSLLWNTGELFFGEGSRLTVL.

The chain carries TRBV20-1 and TRBJ1-2; D perhaps matches TRBD1 (6 bases). The CDR3 contains 14 residues. V was clipped by 0 bases and J by 0 bases, with 8 bases between them. The germline V gene encodes CDR1 DFQATT and CDR2 SNEGSKA (reference sequence). CDR3 nucleotides: TGCAGTGCTAGAGACAGGGGTTCTAACTATGGCTACACCTTC. It translates to CSARDRGSNYGYTF.

V usage is TRBV29-1 and J usage is TRBJ2-7; a weak D match, TRBD1 (6 bases). The CDR3 loop spans 14 amino acids. Germline V gives CDR1 SQVTM, CDR2 ANQGSEA. Trimming left V 4 bases short and J 0 bases short, with 13 bases between. The CDR3 here is CSVGLTGSSYEQYF. CDR3 DNA: TGCAGCGTTGGGCTGACAGGTTCCTCCTACGAGCAGTACTTC.